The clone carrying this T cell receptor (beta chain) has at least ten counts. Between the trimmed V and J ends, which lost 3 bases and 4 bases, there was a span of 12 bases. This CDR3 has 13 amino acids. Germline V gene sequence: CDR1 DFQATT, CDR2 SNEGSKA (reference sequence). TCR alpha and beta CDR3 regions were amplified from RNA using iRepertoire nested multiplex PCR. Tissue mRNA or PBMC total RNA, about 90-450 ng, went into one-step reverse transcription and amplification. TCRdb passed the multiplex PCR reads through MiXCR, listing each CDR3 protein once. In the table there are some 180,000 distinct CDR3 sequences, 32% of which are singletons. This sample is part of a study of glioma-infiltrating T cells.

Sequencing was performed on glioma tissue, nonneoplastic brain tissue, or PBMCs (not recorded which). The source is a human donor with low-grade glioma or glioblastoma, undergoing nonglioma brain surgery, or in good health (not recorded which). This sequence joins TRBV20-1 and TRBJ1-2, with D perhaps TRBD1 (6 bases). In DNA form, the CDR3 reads TGCAGTGCTAGCGCGGACAGCCTCTATGGCTACACCTTC. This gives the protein CSASADSLYGYTF.